These 25 T cell receptor beta chains were sequenced from one sample in a study of T cells in Graves' hyperthyroidism and ophthalmopathy. Using RNA transcripts as the source, TCR beta CDR3 regions were amplified. Carried out on the TCR CDR3, a first-round RT-PCR used the HTBI primer set. TCRdb re-called the multiplex PCR reads through MiXCR, storing one row per CDR3 protein. The sample holds about 360,000 distinct CDR3 sequences, roughly 12% seen once. The specimen sequenced was blood. Receptors were obtained from a man aged 30-40 years with Graves' hyperthyroidism that later progressed to Graves' ophthalmopathy.

This clonotype was observed a few times. CDR3 amino acids: CASSDRGGINTEAFF. The CDR3 DNA reads TGTGCCAGCAGTGACAGGGGAGGGATAAACACTGAAGCTTTCTTT. This chain connects TRBV25-1 to TRBJ1-1; maybe TRBD1 (6 bases). In germline, CDR1 is MGHDK, CDR2 SYGVNS. The length of the CDR3 is 15 residues. With 3 bases removed from V and 2 bases from J, the gap between germline ends came to 13 bases.

This chain links TRBV6-1 with TRBJ1-5; D ambiguous. The germline CDR1 and CDR2 sequences are MNHNS and SASEGT. The CDR3 loop spans 14 amino acids. The ends were cut back, 2 bases at V and 7 bases at J, with 12 bases in the middle. The CDR3 DNA reads TGTGCCAGCAGTGAAATAAGGGCGGGACAGCCCCAGCATTTT. Protein sequence: CASSEIRAGQPQHF.

This clonotype has a count of ten or more. This chain joins TRBV7-9 and TRBJ2-7; D is undetermined. The length of the CDR3 is 16 residues. The germline gives CDR1 SEHNR, CDR2 FQNEAQ (reference sequence). The V gene lost 1 base and the J gene lost 6 bases, with 19 bases spanning the gap. CDR3 sequence: CASSLGRTASLSEQYF. The CDR3 nucleotides read TGTGCCAGCAGCTTAGGTCGGACGGCCTCTCTCTCCGAGCAGTACTTC.

This clonotype was picked up many times. The chain links TRBV2 to TRBJ1-2; D remains unclear. The CDR3 consists of 11 residues. Germline CDR1 reads SNHLY; CDR2 reads FYNNEI. V was clipped by 9 bases and J by 6 bases, with 11 bases between them. For the CDR3, the DNA is TGTGCCAGGAAAGGGAGTGATGGCTACACCTTC. Translation: CARKGSDGYTF.

The chain joins TRBV11-2 to TRBJ1-6; tentative D call: TRBD1 (6 bases). This CDR3 comprises 15 residues. Deletions cut 2 bases from V and 10 bases from J, with 15 bases between. CDR1 is SGHAT, CDR2 FQNNGV, per germline. The CDR3 protein is CASSLSPSTGSPLHF. Written as DNA, the CDR3 is TGTGCCAGCAGCTTATCCCCTTCGACAGGATCACCCCTCCACTTT.

This clonotype was recorded many times. This chain links TRBV11-3 with TRBJ2-1; the match to TRBD1 covers 9 bases. The V gene end was trimmed by 6 bases and the J gene end by 3 bases; junction bases not matched to a gene: 3. Looked up from germline, CDR1 is SGHNT and CDR2 is YENEEA. The CDR3 runs to 14 residues. The CDR3 region has the DNA TGTGCCAGCAGACAGACAGGGGGCTACAATGAGCAGTTCTTC. Its translation: CASRQTGGYNEQFF. Filled out from reference TRBV11-3 and TRBJ2-1, the complete variable domain reads EAGVVQSPRYKIIEKKQPVAFWCNPISGHNTLYWYLQNLGQGPELLIRYENEEAVDDSQLPKDRFSAERLKGVDSTLKIQPAELGDSAVYLCASRQTGGYNEQFFGPGTRLTVL.

J is TRBJ1-5 and V is TRBV2; D possibly corresponds to TRBD1 (6 bases). Trimming cost V 8 bases and J 1 base, with 15 bases left between them. Germline V CDR1 and CDR2: SNHLY, FYNNEI. The CDR3 has 15 amino acids. CDR3 sequence reads: CASLGGRGSNQPQHF. DNA of the CDR3: TGTGCCAGCCTTGGGGGGCGGGGAAGCAATCAGCCCCAGCATTTT.

This clonotype was observed many times. The CDR3 here is CASSNGQSQVHGYTF. DNA of the CDR3: TGTGCCAGCAGCAACGGACAGTCCCAGGTCCATGGCTACACCTTC. The chain couples TRBV3-1 to TRBJ1-2, with D maybe TRBD1 (6 bases). The ends were cut back, 5 bases at V and 6 bases at J, with 19 bases in the middle. CDR1 is LGHDT and CDR2 is YNNKEL in the germline V gene (reference sequence). This CDR3 has 15 residues.

This clonotype was detected ten times or more. The gene calls are TRBV28 and TRBJ1-5; TRBD1 is a possible D gene (5 bases). V was clipped by 7 bases and J by 0 bases, with 16 bases between them. The CDR3 has 16 amino acids. Germline CDR1 is MDHEN and CDR2 is SYDVKM. CDR3 nucleotides: TGTGCCAGCATAAATAGGGGCCAGTATAGCAATCAGCCCCAGCATTTT. Its protein product is CASINRGQYSNQPQHF.

At least ten counts were recorded for this clonotype. The junction and the germline gene differ at one end; a read error may be behind it. CDR3 protein: CASSKAGHSNEKLFF. The CDR3 nucleotides are TGTGCCAGCAGTAAAGCGGGACACTCGAATGAAAAACTGTTTTTT. J is TRBJ1-4 and V is TRBV6-1, with a possible D match to TRBD1 (6 bases). CDR1 is MNHNS and CDR2 is SASEGT in the germline V gene. This CDR3 has 15 amino acids.

V gene TRBV2 combines with J gene TRBJ1-1; 7 bases agree with TRBD1. Germline assignment: CDR1 SNHLY and CDR2 FYNNEI. The CDR3 consists of 11 residues. V lost 5 bases to trimming and J lost 10 bases; unmatched junction nucleotides: 4. Written as DNA, the CDR3 is TGTGCCAGCAGTCTTTGGACAGGAGCTTTCTTT. Translation: CASSLWTGAFF.

CDR3 nucleotides: TGTGCCAGCAGCTTGGGACAGGGGACTACCTACGAGCAGTACTTC. It encodes CASSLGQGTTYEQYF. This sequence joins TRBV5-6 and TRBJ2-7; perhaps TRBD1 as D (8 bases). CDR1 SGHDT and CDR2 YYEEEE come from the germline V gene. The CDR3 spans 15 residues. V gave up 0 bases and J gave up 2 bases, with 12 bases separating them.

The chain recombines TRBV6-1 with TRBJ1-4; weak D call: TRBD1 (5 bases). CDR1 and CDR2 (germline): MNHNS, SASEGT. Trimming removed 2 bases from V and 8 bases from J, with 15 bases in between. The CDR3 has 15 amino acids. The CDR3 bases are TGTGCCAGCAGTGAACTCGGGGGTCCTCGGGAAAAACTGTTTTTT. Encoded protein: CASSELGGPREKLFF.

A note on this clonotype: The junction shows a germline mismatch at one end, possibly a read error. The rearrangement uses TRBV20-1 and TRBJ2-2; perhaps D is TRBD1 or TRBD2 (5 bases each). The CDR3 consists of 15 residues. Germline CDR1 is DFQATT and CDR2 is SNEGSKA (reference sequence). CDR3 in amino acids: CSARFRGANTGERFF. The DNA of the CDR3 is TGCAGTGCTAGGTTCAGAGGGGCCAACACCGGGGAGCGGTTTTTT.

Concerning this clonotype itself: The germline gene is not matched at one end of the junction; a read error may be the cause. This chain joins TRBV29-1 and TRBJ2-7, with a weak D call TRBD1 (6 bases). The V gene's germline CDR1 is SQVTM and CDR2 ANQGSEA. The length of the CDR3 is 14 residues. The CDR3 loop is CGVEVAQGPYEQYF. In DNA form, the CDR3 reads TGCGGCGTTGAAGTCGCCCAGGGGCCCTACGAGCAGTACTTC.

This sequence joins TRBV19 and TRBJ2-2; 8 bases match TRBD1. This CDR3 is 15 amino acids long. The junction had 6 bases not matched to a gene; V was cut back by 4 bases and J by 5 bases. Germline CDR1 LNHDA, CDR2 SQIVND (reference sequence). This CDR3 reads CASSTGGAFTGELFF. CDR3 DNA: TGTGCCAGTAGTACAGGGGGCGCGTTTACCGGGGAGCTGTTTTTT. The full variable domain, rest sourced from reference TRBV19 and TRBJ2-2, is DGGITQSPKYLFRKEGQNVTLSCEQNLNHDAMYWYRQDPGQGLRLIYYSQIVNDFQKGDIAEGYSVSREKKESFPLTVTSAQKNPTAFYLCASSTGGAFTGELFFGEGSRLTVL.

Only a few counts were recorded for this clonotype. A much larger clone differs by one base, so this may be a read error. CDR3 in DNA: TGTGCCAGCAGCGGGGGGACGGGGGGGCAGTACTTC. Protein sequence: CASSGGTGGQYF. The V gene is TRBV2, the J gene TRBJ2-7; 7 nucleotides line up with TRBD2. The CDR3 contains 12 residues. CDR1 is SNHLY and CDR2 is FYNNEI in the germline V gene. V shed 6 bases and J 9 bases; nucleotides not matched to a gene: 8.

This clonotype was counted at least ten times. V gene TRBV4-1 combines with J gene TRBJ1-2; TRBD1 aligns across 8 bases. Germline V lookup: CDR1 MGHRA, CDR2 YSYEKL. The junction had 5 bases not matched to a gene; V was cut back by 0 bases and J by 8 bases. The length of the CDR3 is 14 residues. CDR3 in amino acids: CASSQDRTGYGYTF. CDR3 nucleotides: TGCGCCAGCAGCCAAGATAGGACAGGGTACGGCTACACCTTC.

This clonotype was recorded many times. The rearrangement uses TRBV6-1 and TRBJ1-4, with TRBD1 identical over 10 bases. Germline V gives CDR1 MNHNS, CDR2 SASEGT. V lost 7 bases to trimming and J lost 5 bases; unmatched junction nucleotides: 4. There are 14 residues in the CDR3. In nucleotides, the CDR3 is TGTGCCAGCACCAAGACAGGGGGCAATGAAAAACTGTTTTTT. It encodes CASTKTGGNEKLFF.

This clonotype occurred a few times. The chain employs TRBV3-1 and TRBJ1-2; D might be TRBD1 (6 bases). This CDR3 has 18 amino acids. V was clipped by 7 bases and J by 0 bases, with 24 bases between them. Germline V CDR1 and CDR2: LGHDT, YNNKEL (reference sequence). This CDR3 is CASTSPRTVQTANYGYTF. The DNA for the CDR3 is TGTGCCAGCACCTCCCCCCGGACAGTCCAAACAGCTAACTATGGCTACACCTTC.

This clonotype came up many times. This sequence joins TRBV7-9 and TRBJ2-5; D possibly corresponds to TRBD2 (7 bases). Germline V lookup: CDR1 SEHNR, CDR2 FQNEAQ (reference sequence). Trimming took off 6 bases at V and 7 bases at J, with 21 bases between the two ends. CDR3 size: 15 residues. The CDR3, as DNA: TGTGCCAGCAGTTACAGGGAGGGCCCGTTTGGGACCCAGTACTTC. Its protein is CASSYREGPFGTQYF.

This clonotype was picked up many times. The CDR3 is CATSDPERPGEQFF. DNA for the CDR3: TGTGCCACCAGTGACCCTGAGCGGCCCGGTGAGCAGTTCTTC. J is TRBJ2-1 and V is TRBV24-1, with TRBD2 as a possible D gene (5 bases). The CDR3 runs to 14 residues. Germline values: CDR1 KGHDR, CDR2 SFDVKD. V was cut by 4 bases and J by 9 bases, with 15 bases left in between.

At least ten counts were recorded for this clonotype. This chain links TRBV20-1 with TRBJ1-1; D uncertain. Germline assignment: CDR1 DFQATT and CDR2 SNEGSKA (reference sequence). This CDR3 is built from 13 residues. With 6 bases removed from V and 1 base from J, the gap between germline ends came to 12 bases. The CDR3 bases are TGCAGTGCCCCCCTGGCGCCGAACACTGAAGCTTTCTTT. Protein product: CSAPLAPNTEAFF.

This clonotype was detected many times. The V and J genes are TRBV12-3 or TRBV12-4 and TRBJ2-7; D perhaps matches TRBD2 (5 bases). V was shortened by 3 bases and J by 9 bases, with 12 bases between the two germline ends. The CDR3 has 12 amino acids. The CDR3 nucleotides read TGTGCCAGCAGTTTGTCCCGGAGCGGGCAGTACTTC. Translating it yields CASSLSRSGQYF.

This clonotype has a count of ten or more. This chain links TRBV12-3 or TRBV12-4 with TRBJ2-1; D is undetermined. The V end was cut by 0 bases, the J end by 0 bases, with 6 bases between. The CDR3 covers 15 residues. CDR3 bases: TGTGCCAGCAGTTTAGCGAAGAGCTCCTACAATGAGCAGTTCTTC. It encodes CASSLAKSSYNEQFF.